This TCR beta chain stems from a study of T cells after yellow fever vaccination. A single record per CDR3 protein comes from TCRdb applying MiXCR to the 5' RACE reads. The repertoire holds about 220,000 distinct CDR3 sequences, with roughly 3.3% as singletons. For this clonotype: Its antigen is unknown.

V was clipped by 5 bases and J by 4 bases; unmatched bases: 5. Germline assignment: CDR1 SNHLY and CDR2 FYNNEI. There are 15 residues in the CDR3. Study-wide results and limits: Abundant clonotypes (contaminants from the bulk population) could be present in FACS-sorted repertoires. Subsequent booster samples again held most clones from primary vaccination (96% CD4, about 90% CD8).

The chain joins TRBV2 to TRBJ2-1; 10 bases are a match to TRBD2. This receptor was taken from a man between 18 and 35 years old who received the YFV17D yellow fever vaccine. The sample in question was CD4+ T cells sorted from PBMCs, obtained 10 days after the yellow fever booster vaccination. The CDR3 sequence: CASSPGLAPYNEQFF. CDR3 nucleotides: TGTGCCAGCAGTCCGGGACTAGCGCCGTACAATGAGCAGTTCTTC. The complete variable domain, with remaining parts taken from reference TRBV2 and TRBJ2-1, reads EPEVTQTPSHQVTQMGQEVILRCVPISNHLYFYWYRQILGQKVEFLVSFYNNEISEKSEIFDDQFSVERPDGSNFTLKIRSTKLEDSAMYFCASSPGLAPYNEQFFGPGTRLTVL.